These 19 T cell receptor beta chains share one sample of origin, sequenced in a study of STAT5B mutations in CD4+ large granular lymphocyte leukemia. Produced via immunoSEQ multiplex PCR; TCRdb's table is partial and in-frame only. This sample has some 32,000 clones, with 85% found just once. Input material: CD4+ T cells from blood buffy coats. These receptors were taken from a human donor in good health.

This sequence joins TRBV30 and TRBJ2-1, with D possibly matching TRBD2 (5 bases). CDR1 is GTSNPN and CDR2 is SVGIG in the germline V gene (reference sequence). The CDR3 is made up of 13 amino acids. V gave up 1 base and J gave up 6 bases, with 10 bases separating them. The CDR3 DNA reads TGTGCCTGGAGTGGTCTAGCCCGCAATGAGCAGTTCTTC. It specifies CAWSGLARNEQFF. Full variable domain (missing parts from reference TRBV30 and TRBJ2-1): SQTIHQWPATLVQPVGSPLSLECTVEGTSNPNLYWYRQAAGRGLQLLFYSVGIGQISSEVPQNLSASRPQDRQFILSSKKLLLSDSGFYLCAWSGLARNEQFFGPGTRLTVL.

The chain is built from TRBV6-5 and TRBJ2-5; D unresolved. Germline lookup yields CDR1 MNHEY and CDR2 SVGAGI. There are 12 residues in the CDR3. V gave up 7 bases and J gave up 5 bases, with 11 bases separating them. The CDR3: CASNRIGETQYF. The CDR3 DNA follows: TGTGCCAGCAATCGGATAGGGGAGACCCAGTACTTC.

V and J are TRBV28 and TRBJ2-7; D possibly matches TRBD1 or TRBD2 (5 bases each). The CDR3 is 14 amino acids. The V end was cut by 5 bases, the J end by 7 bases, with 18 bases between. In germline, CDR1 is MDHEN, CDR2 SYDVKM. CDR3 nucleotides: TGTGCCAGCAGTCCGGACAACACCTCGGGGGAGCAGTACTTC. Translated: CASSPDNTSGEQYF.

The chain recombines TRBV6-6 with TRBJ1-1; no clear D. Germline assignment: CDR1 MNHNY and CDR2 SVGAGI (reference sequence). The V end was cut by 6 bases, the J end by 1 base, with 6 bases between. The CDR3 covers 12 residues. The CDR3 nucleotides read TGTGCCAGCAGAACAACGAACACTGAAGCTTTCTTT. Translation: CASRTTNTEAFF.

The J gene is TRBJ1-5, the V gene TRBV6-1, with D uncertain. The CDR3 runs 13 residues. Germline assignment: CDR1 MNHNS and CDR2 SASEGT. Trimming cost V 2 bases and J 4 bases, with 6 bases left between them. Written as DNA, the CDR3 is TGTGCCAGCAGTGAACGCGGAAATCAGCCCCAGCATTTT. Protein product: CASSERGNQPQHF.

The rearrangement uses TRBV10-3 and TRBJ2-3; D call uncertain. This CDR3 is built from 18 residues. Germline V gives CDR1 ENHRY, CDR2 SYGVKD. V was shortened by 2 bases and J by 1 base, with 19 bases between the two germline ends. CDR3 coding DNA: TGTGCCATCAGTGAGGGACGAAGGGCCGTGATCGGCACAGATACGCAGTATTTT. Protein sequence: CAISEGRRAVIGTDTQYF.

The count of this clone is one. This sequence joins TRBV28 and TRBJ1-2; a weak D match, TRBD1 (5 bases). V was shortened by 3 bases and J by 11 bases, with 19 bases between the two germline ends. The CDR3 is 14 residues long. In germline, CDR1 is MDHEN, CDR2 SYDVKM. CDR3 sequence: CASSLAQGAPRYTF. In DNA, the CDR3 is TGTGCCAGCAGTTTGGCGCAGGGAGCTCCCAGGTACACCTTC.

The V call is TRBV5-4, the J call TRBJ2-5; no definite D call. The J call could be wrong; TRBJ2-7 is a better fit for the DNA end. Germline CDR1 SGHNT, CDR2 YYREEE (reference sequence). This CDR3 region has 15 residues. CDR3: CASSSRRKSSYEQYF. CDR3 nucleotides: TGTGCCAGCAGCTCCCGACGGAAAAGCTCCTACGAGCAGTACTTC.

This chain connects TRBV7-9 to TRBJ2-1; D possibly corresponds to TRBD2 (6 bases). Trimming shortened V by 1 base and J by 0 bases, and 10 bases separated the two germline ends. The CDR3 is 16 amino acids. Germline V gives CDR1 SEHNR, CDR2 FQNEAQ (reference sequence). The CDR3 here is CASSLGGASSYNEQFF. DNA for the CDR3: TGTGCCAGCAGCTTAGGCGGGGCTAGCTCCTACAATGAGCAGTTCTTC.

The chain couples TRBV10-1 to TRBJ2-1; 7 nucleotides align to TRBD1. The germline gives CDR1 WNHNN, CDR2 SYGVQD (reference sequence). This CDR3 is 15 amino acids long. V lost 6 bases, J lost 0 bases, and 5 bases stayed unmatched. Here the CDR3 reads CASRAGTDSYNEQFF. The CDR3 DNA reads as TGCGCCAGCAGGGCCGGGACAGACTCCTACAATGAGCAGTTCTTC.

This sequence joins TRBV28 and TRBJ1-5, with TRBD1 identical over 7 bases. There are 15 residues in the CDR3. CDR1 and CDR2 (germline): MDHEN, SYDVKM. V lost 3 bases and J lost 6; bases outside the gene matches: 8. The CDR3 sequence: CASSFPQGMGQPQHF. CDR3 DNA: TGTGCCAGCAGTTTTCCACAGGGGATGGGTCAGCCCCAGCATTTT.

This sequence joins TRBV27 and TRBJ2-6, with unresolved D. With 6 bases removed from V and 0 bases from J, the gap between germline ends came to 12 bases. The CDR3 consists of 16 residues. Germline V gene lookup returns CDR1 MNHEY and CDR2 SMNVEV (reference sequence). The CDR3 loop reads CASRRIKNSGANVLTF. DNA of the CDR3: TGTGCCAGCAGGCGGATAAAAAACTCTGGGGCCAACGTCCTGACTTTC.

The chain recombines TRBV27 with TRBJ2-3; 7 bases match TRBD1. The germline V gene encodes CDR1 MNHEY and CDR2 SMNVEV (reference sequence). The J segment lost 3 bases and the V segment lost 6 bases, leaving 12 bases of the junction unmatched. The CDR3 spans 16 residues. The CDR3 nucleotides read TGTGCCAGCAGCTACCTTGGGGACAGAAAAACAGATACGCAGTATTTT. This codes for CASSYLGDRKTDTQYF.

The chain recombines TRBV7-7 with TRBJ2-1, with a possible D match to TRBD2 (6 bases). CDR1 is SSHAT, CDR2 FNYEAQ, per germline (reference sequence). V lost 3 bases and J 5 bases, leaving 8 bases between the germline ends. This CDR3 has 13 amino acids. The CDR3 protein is CASSLDYNNEQFF. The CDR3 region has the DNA TGTGCCAGCAGCTTGGACTATAACAATGAGCAGTTCTTC.

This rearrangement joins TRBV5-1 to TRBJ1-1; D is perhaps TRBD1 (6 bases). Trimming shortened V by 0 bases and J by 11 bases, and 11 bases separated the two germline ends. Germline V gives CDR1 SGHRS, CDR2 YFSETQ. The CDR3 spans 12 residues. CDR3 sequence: CASSLESQGAFF. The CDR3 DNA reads TGCGCCAGCAGCTTGGAATCCCAGGGGGCTTTCTTT.

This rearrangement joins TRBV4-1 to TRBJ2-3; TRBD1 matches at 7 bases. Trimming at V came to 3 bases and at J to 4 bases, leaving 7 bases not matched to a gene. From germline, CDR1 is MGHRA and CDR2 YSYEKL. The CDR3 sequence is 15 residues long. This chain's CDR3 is CASSHDRVTADTQYF. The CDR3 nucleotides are TGCGCCAGCAGCCATGACAGGGTAACGGCAGATACGCAGTATTTT.

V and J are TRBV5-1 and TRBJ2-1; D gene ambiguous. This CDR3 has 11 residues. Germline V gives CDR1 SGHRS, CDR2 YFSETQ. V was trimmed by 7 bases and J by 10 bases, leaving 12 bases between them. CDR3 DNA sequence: TGCGCCAGCCAGGCGGAGACAGAGCAGTTCTTC. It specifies CASQAETEQFF.

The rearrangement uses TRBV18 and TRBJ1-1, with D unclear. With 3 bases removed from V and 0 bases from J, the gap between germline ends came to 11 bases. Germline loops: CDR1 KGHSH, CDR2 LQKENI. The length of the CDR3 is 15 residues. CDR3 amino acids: CASSPREGMNTEAFF. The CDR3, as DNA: TGTGCCAGCTCACCTCGCGAAGGGATGAACACTGAAGCTTTCTTT.

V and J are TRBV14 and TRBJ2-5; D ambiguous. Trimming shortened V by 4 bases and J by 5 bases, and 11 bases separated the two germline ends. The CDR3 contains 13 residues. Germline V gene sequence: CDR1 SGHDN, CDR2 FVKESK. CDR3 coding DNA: TGTGCCAGCAGCCCGCGGTTGGGGGAGACCCAGTACTTC. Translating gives CASSPRLGETQYF.